These T cell receptor beta chains were read from a single sample in a study of cytomegalovirus exposure and HLA in healthy donors. The assay was immunoSEQ multiplex PCR, and TCRdb's table has in-frame clones only and misses some. Here the sample spans 100,000 to 150,000 clones, roughly 88% being singletons. Sequencing was carried out using PBMCs. The receptors come from a man aged 18-30 years in good health and CMV-seronegative. The CDR3 runs from the conserved cysteine through the conserved F or W. The order of the fields is J gene, V gene, clone size, D gene, CDR3 DNA, CDR3 protein. The D gene is left open where the match is weak. Expanded clones get a size class; other rows say once, few or many, or leave the size out.

J: TRBJ2-3; V: TRBV9; size: NA; D: TRBD2; DNA: TGTGCCAGCAGCCCGAGTCGTTATAGAGCGGGAGGGGATACGCAGTATTTT; CDR3: CASSPSRYRAGGDTQYF
J: TRBJ2-1; V: TRBV27; size: NA; D: TRBD2; DNA: TGTGCCAGCAGTTTAAAGACTAGCGGGGGGGCCTATGAGCAGTTCTTC; CDR3: CASSLKTSGGAYEQFF
J: TRBJ2-7; V: TRBV7-6; size: NA; D: NA; DNA: TGTGCCAGCAGCTTGGTGTACAGGTCGCGGCACGAGCAGTACTTC; CDR3: CASSLVYRSRHEQYF
J: TRBJ2-7; V: TRBV6-5; size: NA; D: TRBD1; DNA: TGTGCCAGCAGTAGGCCGGGACAGGGAGCCTACGAGCAGTACTTC; CDR3: CASSRPGQGAYEQYF
J: TRBJ1-2; V: TRBV5-1; size: few; D: TRBD1; DNA: TGCGCCAGCAGCTTGGGGACAGGGCCCCACGGCTACACCTTC; CDR3: CASSLGTGPHGYTF
J: TRBJ2-7; V: TRBV2; size: NA; D: NA; DNA: TGTGCCAGCAGTCAAGACAGGTCCACCTACGAGCAGTACTTC; CDR3: CASSQDRSTYEQYF
J: TRBJ2-3; V: TRBV6-1; size: NA; D: TRBD1; DNA: TGTGCCAGCAGTAAAGCCTACAGGGGGCTAAGTACAGATACGCAGTATTTT; CDR3: CASSKAYRGLSTDTQYF
J: TRBJ2-1; V: TRBV9; size: NA; D: TRBD2; DNA: TGTGCCAGCAGCGTAGCGCTGACGGGGGGTCATTTTATGGATGAGCAGTTCTTC; CDR3: CASSVALTGGHFMDEQFF
J: TRBJ2-2; V: TRBV9; size: NA; D: TRBD2; DNA: TGTGCCAGCAGCGTAGTCCCTAGCGGGAAATTGGGCGGGGAGCTGTTTTTT; CDR3: CASSVVPSGKLGGELFF
J: TRBJ1-2; V: TRBV28; size: few; D: TRBD1; DNA: TGTGCCAGCAGTTCGGGGACAGGGAGAAACTATGGCTACACCTTC; CDR3: CASSSGTGRNYGYTF
J: TRBJ1-1; V: TRBV5-1; size: NA; D: TRBD1; DNA: TGCGCCAGCAGCCGCCAGGGGACAGGGGGCCTCACTGAAGCTTTCTTT; CDR3: CASSRQGTGGLTEAFF
J: TRBJ2-7; V: TRBV5-1; size: NA; D: TRBD1; DNA: TGCGCCAGCAGCTTAAACAGGGGCTACGAGCAGTACTTC; CDR3: CASSLNRGYEQYF
J: TRBJ2-7; V: TRBV10-1; size: once; D: TRBD2; DNA: TGCGCCAGCAGTGAAGCTAGCGGGATTCCGGGCGAGCAGTACTTC; CDR3: CASSEASGIPGEQYF
J: TRBJ2-7; V: TRBV7-2; size: NA; D: NA; DNA: TGTGCCAGCAGCCCGATACGGGATCGGCTGGCTACCTACGAGCAGTACTTC; CDR3: CASSPIRDRLATYEQYF
J: TRBJ1-5; V: TRBV15; size: NA; D: NA; DNA: TGTGCCACCAGCGGCATACCTAGCAATCAGCCCCAGCATTTT; CDR3: CATSGIPSNQPQHF
J: TRBJ2-3; V: TRBV5-1; size: once; D: NA; DNA: TGCGCCAGCAGCTTGGGTTTACACCCGGGTACGCAGTATTTT; CDR3: CASSLGLHPGTQYF
J: TRBJ2-7; V: TRBV11-2; size: NA; D: TRBD1; DNA: TGTGCCAGCAGCCCAGGGACAGCCCGTTACGAGCAGTACTTC; CDR3: CASSPGTARYEQYF
J: TRBJ2-1; V: TRBV27; size: NA; D: TRBD2; DNA: TGTGCCAGCAGTTTATATAGCGGGGGGGTGTCCTACAATGAGCAGTTCTTC; CDR3: CASSLYSGGVSYNEQFF
J: TRBJ1-1; V: TRBV7-8; size: NA; D: TRBD1; DNA: TGTGCCAGCAGCGAACAGGGACAGTACACTGAAGCTTTCTTT; CDR3: CASSEQGQYTEAFF
J: TRBJ2-7; V: TRBV4-1; size: NA; D: NA; DNA: TGCGCCAGCAGCCAAGTAGTGGAAACGGGATTTGGTTACGAGCAGTACTTC; CDR3: CASSQVVETGFGYEQYF
J: TRBJ1-2; V: TRBV19; size: NA; D: NA; DNA: TGTGCCAGTAGTATGAGTCCAGGGATGCTTGGCTACACCTTC; CDR3: CASSMSPGMLGYTF
J: TRBJ2-7; V: TRBV6-4; size: NA; D: TRBD2; DNA: TGTGCCAGCAGGGAACTAGCGGGAAGCTCCTACGAGCAGTACTTC; CDR3: CASRELAGSSYEQYF
J: TRBJ2-7; V: TRBV7-6; size: NA; D: NA; DNA: TGTGCCAGCAAACCTCAAGGGGATTCTTACGAGCAGTACTTC; CDR3: CASKPQGDSYEQYF
J: TRBJ2-2; V: TRBV5-4; size: NA; D: TRBD2; DNA: TGTGCCAGCCGGGCGGGGGGCCCGAACACCGGGGAGCTGTTTTTT; CDR3: CASRAGGPNTGELFF
J: TRBJ2-4; V: TRBV7-9; size: NA; D: TRBD1; DNA: TGTGCCAGCAGCCAGACAGGGGCAAACATTCAGTACTTC; CDR3: CASSQTGANIQYF
J: TRBJ2-3; V: TRBV6-5; size: NA; D: TRBD1; DNA: TGTGCCAGTGGACAGGGGCTCGCAGATACGCAGTATTTT; CDR3: CASGQGLADTQYF
J: TRBJ1-2; V: TRBV14; size: once; D: NA; DNA: TGTGCCAGCAGCCAAGATCCCTGGGGGGACTACTATGGCTACACCTTC; CDR3: CASSQDPWGDYYGYTF
J: TRBJ2-1; V: TRBV7-2; size: NA; D: TRBD1; DNA: TGTGCCAGCAGCTTAGCTACAGGGGGCCGGTTCTTC; CDR3: CASSLATGGRFF
J: TRBJ1-6; V: TRBV28; size: NA; D: NA; DNA: TGTGCCAGCAGTTTTATTGAGGGATTTCGGAATTCACCCCTCCACTTT; CDR3: CASSFIEGFRNSPLHF
J: TRBJ2-7; V: TRBV4-1; size: NA; D: TRBD2; DNA: TGCGCCAGCAGCCGCCCTGGGACTAGCGGACGTTTCGAGCAGTACTTC; CDR3: CASSRPGTSGRFEQYF
J: TRBJ1-1; V: TRBV11-2; size: NA; D: TRBD1; DNA: TGTGCCAGCAGATCACTTCTTAGGGGGCACGTTGAAGCTTTCTTT; CDR3: CASRSLLRGHVEAFF
J: TRBJ1-1; V: TRBV4-2; size: NA; D: TRBD1; DNA: TGTGCCAGCAGCCAAGGGACAGGTTTGAACACTGAAGCTTTCTTT; CDR3: CASSQGTGLNTEAFF
J: TRBJ1-1; V: TRBV28; size: NA; D: TRBD1; DNA: TGTGCCAGCAGACCCGACAGGGGGCATACTGAAGCTTTCTTT; CDR3: CASRPDRGHTEAFF
J: TRBJ1-1; V: TRBV27; size: NA; D: TRBD1; DNA: TGTGCCAGCAGTTTATTAAGGGTCAGGGGGACTGAAGCTTTCTTT; CDR3: CASSLLRVRGTEAFF
J: TRBJ1-2; V: TRBV5-1; size: NA; D: TRBD1; DNA: TGCGCCAGCGGGACAGGGAGTAACTATGGCTACACCTTC; CDR3: CASGTGSNYGYTF
J: TRBJ1-3; V: TRBV6-1; size: NA; D: NA; DNA: TGTGCCAGCAGTGACAGCGCCGTAGGAAACACCATATATTTT; CDR3: CASSDSAVGNTIYF
J: TRBJ2-7; V: TRBV6-1; size: NA; D: NA; DNA: TGTGCCAGCAGCCCGGACAGGAGGGAGTCCTACGAGCAGTACTTC; CDR3: CASSPDRRESYEQYF
J: TRBJ1-1; V: TRBV5-1; size: NA; D: NA; DNA: TGCGCCAGCAGCCTATCGAACACTGAAGCTTTCTTT; CDR3: CASSLSNTEAFF
J: TRBJ2-5; V: TRBV10-2; size: NA; D: NA; DNA: TGCGCCAGCAGTGAAAGGCAGGGATGGGAGACCCAGTACTTC; CDR3: CASSERQGWETQYF
J: TRBJ2-1; V: TRBV30; size: NA; D: TRBD1; DNA: TGTGCCTGGAGTATGGGAACAGGGGACAATGAGCAGTTCTTC; CDR3: CAWSMGTGDNEQFF
J: TRBJ2-7; V: TRBV11-3; size: NA; D: TRBD1; DNA: TGTGCCAGCAGCTCCGGACAGGGGGCCACCTACGAGCAGTACTTC; CDR3: CASSSGQGATYEQYF
J: TRBJ2-7; V: TRBV2; size: NA; D: TRBD1; DNA: TGTGCCAGCAGCCTGCGACAGGGGGCCTACGAGCAGTACTTC; CDR3: CASSLRQGAYEQYF
J: TRBJ2-5; V: TRBV2; size: NA; D: TRBD2; DNA: TGTGCCAGCACCCCCGGGGGGTCATTAAGACAAGAGACCCAGTACTTC; CDR3: CASTPGGSLRQETQYF
J: TRBJ2-7; V: TRBV18; size: NA; D: NA; DNA: TGTGCCAGCTCACCACCGGGCAGGCCGGGAAACTACGAGCAGTACTTC; CDR3: CASSPPGRPGNYEQYF
J: TRBJ2-2; V: TRBV14; size: NA; D: TRBD2; DNA: TGTGCCAGCAGTCTGCGACTAGCGGGAGGCACCGGGGAGCTGTTTTTT; CDR3: CASSLRLAGGTGELFF
J: TRBJ2-7; V: TRBV7-2; size: NA; D: TRBD2; DNA: TGTGCCAGCAGCTTAGGGTCGGGCGGGGGGATCTCCTACGAGCAGTACTTC; CDR3: CASSLGSGGGISYEQYF
J: TRBJ1-1; V: TRBV28; size: NA; D: TRBD1; DNA: TGTGCCAGCAGGGGGGACAGGGGGCGAAGCACTGAAGCTTTCTTT; CDR3: CASRGDRGRSTEAFF
J: TRBJ2-1; V: TRBV13; size: NA; D: TRBD2; DNA: TGTGCCAGCAGCAACCCGGGACTAGCAAGTGCCTACAATGAGCAGTTCTTC; CDR3: CASSNPGLASAYNEQFF
J: TRBJ1-3; V: TRBV19; size: NA; D: TRBD1; DNA: TGTGCCAGTGGGGACAGGGCCTCTGGAAACACCATATATTTT; CDR3: CASGDRASGNTIYF
J: TRBJ2-1; V: TRBV5-1; size: NA; D: TRBD2; DNA: TGCGCCAGCAGCTTGTTGGGGGGGAAGTACAATGAGCAGTTCTTC; CDR3: CASSLLGGKYNEQFF
J: TRBJ1-5; V: TRBV7-2; size: NA; D: NA; DNA: TGTGCCAGCAGCTTGGACATATTGAGCAATCAGCCCCAGCATTTT; CDR3: CASSLDILSNQPQHF
J: TRBJ2-5; V: TRBV28; size: once; D: NA; DNA: TGTGCCAGCAGTTTGAGGAGAGAGACCCAGTACTTC; CDR3: CASSLRRETQYF
J: TRBJ2-7; V: TRBV6-1; size: NA; D: NA; DNA: TGTGCCAGCAGTGCATTCGGAGGCGTCGAGCAGTACTTC; CDR3: CASSAFGGVEQYF
J: TRBJ2-1; V: TRBV5-1; size: once; D: TRBD1; DNA: TGCGCCAGCAGTCCTGACAGGGTTACCTACAATGAGCAGTTCTTC; CDR3: CASSPDRVTYNEQFF
J: TRBJ1-1; V: TRBV2; size: once; D: TRBD1; DNA: TGTGCCATGATCTTCCGGGACAGGGGGTTGCTCACTGAAGCTTTCTTT; CDR3: CAMIFRDRGLLTEAFF
J: TRBJ2-7; V: TRBV4-1; size: NA; D: NA; DNA: TGCGCCAGCAGCCAAGAATCAGGGGTCAGCTACGAGCAGTACTTC; CDR3: CASSQESGVSYEQYF
J: TRBJ2-2; V: TRBV19; size: NA; D: TRBD2; DNA: TGTGCCAGTAGTAGGCTCGCGGGAGCCCAACGAGGCACCGGGGAGCTGTTTTTT; CDR3: CASSRLAGAQRGTGELFF